Below, 4 T cell receptor beta chains from the same sample are listed, as sequenced in a study of beta chain features in type 1 diabetes. Sequencing targeted expressed TCRB transcripts, as all isolated RNA had been reverse transcribed. Data came from immunoSEQ multiplex PCR; TCRdb stores just in-frame clones and leaves some out. The top ten hold roughly 0.015% of the sample, which has more than 300,000 clones, approximately 12% seen once. Sequences were obtained from naive CD4+ T cells from blood. These receptors all stem from a man younger than 30 in good health.

The chain is built from TRBV5-1 and TRBJ1-1; TRBD1 aligns across 8 bases. V shed 4 bases and J 1 base; nucleotides not matched to a gene: 6. Germline values: CDR1 SGHRS, CDR2 YFSETQ. The CDR3 length is 15 residues. Written as DNA, the CDR3 is TGCGCCAGCAGCCCACGGACAGGGAGGAACACTGAAGCTTTCTTT. Amino acid sequence: CASSPRTGRNTEAFF.

This clone was counted a single time. The V and J genes are TRBV5-1 and TRBJ1-3; TRBD1 aligns across 7 bases. J was trimmed by 6 bases and V by 3 bases; bases with no gene match: 12. The CDR3 contains 16 residues. Germline V CDR1 and CDR2: SGHRS, YFSETQ. The CDR3 region is CASSSGQPPPQNTIYF. CDR3 DNA: TGCGCCAGCAGCTCGGGACAGCCGCCCCCCCAAAACACCATATATTTT.

This clone appeared a few times. The J gene is TRBJ2-1, the V gene TRBV29-1, with 7 bases matching TRBD1. Losses at the gene ends were 7 bases for V and 9 bases for J; bases not matched to a gene: 9. CDR3 length equals 12 residues. Germline values: CDR1 SQVTM, CDR2 ANQGSEA. CDR3 bases: TGCAGCGGAAGCCGACAGGGTGGTGAGCAGTTCTTC. Its translation: CSGSRQGGEQFF.

J is TRBJ2-1 and V is TRBV29-1; D is ambiguous. This CDR3 contains 14 residues. Germline-derived CDR1 and CDR2 are SQVTM and ANQGSEA. Trimming cost V 5 bases and J 3 bases, with 14 bases left between them. The CDR3 region is CSVFPPPRYNEQFF. In DNA, the CDR3 is TGCAGCGTTTTCCCTCCCCCCCGCTACAATGAGCAGTTCTTC.